This entry lists 29 T cell receptor beta chains sequenced from one sample in a study of human T cells and chemical hapten exposure. Each CDR3 protein gets one entry after TCRdb re-called the RACE reads with MiXCR. The top ten hold roughly 5.9% of the sample, which has approximately 88,000 distinct CDR3 sequences, around 13% seen once. As to time point: patch test 3, about 24 weeks after DPC sensitization. Treatment described: therapeutic diphenylcyclopropenone sensitization with weekly scalp DPC. Material: whole blood, obtained in connection with sensitization to the hapten diphenylcyclopropenone (DPC). Receptors originate from a woman aged 45 to 65 with alopecia areata. Some clones in this sample may be carry-over from other donors' samples.

The rearrangement links TRBV20-1 to TRBJ2-1; 14 bases are shared with TRBD2. Trimming removed 5 bases from V and 2 bases from J; junction bases left unmatched: 11. The germline V gene encodes CDR1 DFQATT and CDR2 SNEGSKA (reference sequence). The CDR3 runs to 18 residues. The CDR3 coding sequence is TGCAGTGCTTTAGCCGGGACTAGCGGGAGTTCCGCCTACAATGAGCAGTTCTTC. Amino acids: CSALAGTSGSSAYNEQFF.

Only a few counts were recorded for this clonotype. The CDR3 loop is CASSEFGRGPALNTEAFF. DNA of the CDR3: TGTGCCAGCAGTGAGTTTGGTAGGGGGCCCGCCTTGAACACTGAAGCTTTCTTT. The V gene is TRBV6-4, the J gene TRBJ1-1; 7 nucleotides match TRBD1. The germline V gene has CDR1 MRHNA and CDR2 SNTAGT. With 3 bases clipped from V and 0 bases from J, the junction kept 13 bases outside the gene matches. This CDR3 has 18 residues.

This clonotype has at least ten counts. CDR3 in amino acids: CASSLEPSGYNEQFF. In nucleotides, the CDR3 is TGTGCCAGCAGCTTAGAGCCTAGCGGCTACAATGAGCAGTTCTTC. The rearrangement uses TRBV7-9 and TRBJ2-1; 7 bases match TRBD2. The length of the CDR3 is 15 residues. After removal of 1 base from V and 3 bases from J, the junction contained 3 bases not matched to a gene. Per the germline V gene, CDR1 is SEHNR and CDR2 is FQNEAQ (reference sequence).

The J gene is TRBJ1-2, the V gene TRBV10-2; D gene unclear. This CDR3 contains 14 residues. V gave up 0 bases and J gave up 4 bases, with 9 bases separating them. From germline, CDR1 is WSHSY and CDR2 SAAADI. The CDR3 nucleotides are TGCGCCAGCAGTGAGTCCCCAGTGGGCTATGGCTACACCTTC. Its translation is CASSESPVGYGYTF.

This clonotype has a handful of counts. The genes are TRBV29-1 and TRBJ1-1; D not certain. The CDR3 is 9 amino acids. Germline V lookup: CDR1 SQVTM, CDR2 ANQGSEA. Trimming cost V 3 bases and J 11 bases, with 7 bases left between them. The CDR3 is CSVDSGAFF. The CDR3 DNA is TGCAGCGTTGACAGCGGGGCTTTCTTT.

The chain uses TRBV7-3 and TRBJ1-1, with a tentative D call TRBD1 (5 bases). The CDR3 runs 14 residues. The V gene's germline CDR1 is SGHTA and CDR2 FQGTGA. Trimming removed 5 bases from V and 4 bases from J, with 14 bases in between. This CDR3 is CASSPTSGSTEAFF. Written as DNA, the CDR3 is TGTGCCAGCAGCCCCACCTCAGGGTCCACTGAAGCTTTCTTT.

This clonotype was seen only a few times. V is TRBV21-1 and J is TRBJ2-7; the table assigns TRBD2, which was not confirmed against the DNA. TRBV21-1 is designated a pseudogene. The CDR3 contains 16 residues. The CDR3 reads CASKPENQRDSYEQYF. DNA of the CDR3: TGTGCCAGCAAACCGGAGAACCAGCGGGACTCCTACGAGCAGTACTTC.

The rearrangement uses TRBV4-1 and TRBJ1-2, with no clear D. Per the germline V gene, CDR1 is MGHRA and CDR2 is YSYEKL. With 1 base removed from V and 2 bases from J, the gap between germline ends came to 11 bases. The length of the CDR3 is 15 residues. DNA for the CDR3: TGCGCCAGCAGCCAAGCCACCAGCGTCAACTATGGCTACACCTTC. It translates to CASSQATSVNYGYTF.

The V and J genes are TRBV5-1 and TRBJ2-7; D might be TRBD2 (7 bases). Trimming took off 3 bases at V and 6 bases at J, with 10 bases between the two ends. CDR3 length: 12 amino acids. Germline-derived CDR1 and CDR2 are SGHRS and YFSETQ. The CDR3 DNA reads as TGCGCCAGCAGCTGGGCGGGGGCCGAGCAGTACTTC. Amino acid sequence: CASSWAGAEQYF.

This clonotype was counted ten times or more. V and J are TRBV12-3 or TRBV12-4 and TRBJ2-4; no clear D gene. V dropped 7 bases and J dropped 9 bases, with 13 bases sitting between them. This CDR3 comprises 12 residues. The CDR3 is CASKSMLGIQYF. In DNA, the CDR3 is TGTGCCAGCAAATCCATGCTCGGCATTCAGTACTTC.

The chain's CDR3 is CASSLGTPNTEAFF. CDR3 in DNA: TGTGCCAGCAGCCTGGGGACCCCGAACACTGAAGCTTTCTTT. The chain carries TRBV7-9 and TRBJ1-1, with a possible D match to TRBD1 (5 bases). The CDR3 loop spans 14 amino acids. Germline CDR1 reads SEHNR; CDR2 reads FQNEAQ (reference sequence). V was pared by 5 bases and J by 1 base, with 11 bases between.

The sample holds many counts of this clonotype. The V and J genes are TRBV10-2 and TRBJ2-7, with 9 bases that match TRBD2. Germline CDR1 is WSHSY and CDR2 is SAAADI. The CDR3 has 19 amino acids. Trimming cost V 2 bases and J 2 bases; bases outside gene matches: 16. CDR3 in amino acids: CASSELKRSSGIPPYEQYF. The DNA for the CDR3 is TGCGCCAGCAGTGAGCTAAAGAGGTCTAGCGGGATTCCTCCCTACGAGCAGTACTTC.

The rearrangement links TRBV14 to TRBJ2-7; a possible D gene is TRBD2 (5 bases). The length of the CDR3 is 16 residues. Germline values: CDR1 SGHDN, CDR2 FVKESK. The V gene lost 0 bases and the J gene lost 2 bases, with 14 bases spanning the gap. In DNA, the CDR3 is TGTGCCAGCAGCCAAGACGGGGTAGGGCGAGCCTACGAGCAGTACTTC. Translating it yields CASSQDGVGRAYEQYF.

In its sample, this clonotype was seen a few times. The V gene is TRBV3-1, the J gene TRBJ2-3; D remains unclear. Looked up from germline, CDR1 is LGHDT and CDR2 is YNNKEL (reference sequence). This CDR3 has 13 residues. Trimming took 3 bases from V and 6 from J, leaving 10 bases between them. The CDR3 region is CASSQRDRDTQYF. CDR3 DNA: TGTGCCAGCAGCCAGCGAGACCGGGATACGCAGTATTTT.

This chain joins TRBV24-1 and TRBJ1-6; 9 bases align to TRBD1. Germline V gives CDR1 KGHDR, CDR2 SFDVKD. The CDR3 spans 18 residues. J lost 5 bases, V lost 5 bases, and 12 bases had no gene match. The CDR3 bases are TGTGCCACCAGTGCGAACCCTCACCGGGACAGGGATAATTCACCCCTCCACTTT. Its translation is CATSANPHRDRDNSPLHF.

Here the CDR3 reads CASSYTRSAGGPRDTQYF. CDR3 sequence (DNA): TGTGCCAGCAGCTACACGAGGTCGGCGGGAGGGCCGAGGGATACGCAGTATTTT. The chain joins TRBV11-2 to TRBJ2-3; the match to TRBD2 covers 9 bases. Germline CDR1 SGHAT, CDR2 FQNNGV. V shed 4 bases, J shed 6 bases, and the junction held 17 bases outside the gene matches. This CDR3 is 18 amino acids long.

This clonotype was found a few times. V and J are TRBV25-1 and TRBJ2-3; 7 positions agree with TRBD1. The J segment lost 0 bases and the V segment lost 5 bases, leaving 5 bases of the junction unmatched. The CDR3 has 15 amino acids. Germline V gene lookup returns CDR1 MGHDK and CDR2 SYGVNS. CDR3 nucleotide sequence: TGTGCCAGCAGTCCCGACAGGGCGAGCACAGATACGCAGTATTTT. Amino acid sequence: CASSPDRASTDTQYF.

The J gene is TRBJ1-5, the V gene TRBV7-6; 7 positions match TRBD1. Germline CDR1 and CDR2: SGHVS and FNYEAQ. Trimming removed 1 base from V and 2 bases from J; junction bases left unmatched: 5. The CDR3 runs 16 residues. CDR3 DNA: TGTGCCAGCAGCTTAGGTCACAGGGGAGGCAATCAGCCCCAGCATTTT. Amino acid sequence: CASSLGHRGGNQPQHF.

This clonotype came up many times. V and J are TRBV20-1 and TRBJ2-3; possible D gene TRBD1, 6 bases. Germline V CDR1 and CDR2: DFQATT, SNEGSKA (reference sequence). The CDR3 loop spans 16 amino acids. The V gene lost 1 base and the J gene lost 4 bases, with 18 bases spanning the gap. In DNA form, the CDR3 reads TGCAGTGCTAGAGTTGGTGTGGGGGCGAGGGCAGATACGCAGTATTTT. This gives the protein CSARVGVGARADTQYF.

This clonotype was seen ten or more times. V and J are TRBV7-3 and TRBJ2-3; D is perhaps TRBD2 (5 bases). V was trimmed by 5 bases and J by 1 base, leaving 10 bases between them. This CDR3 has 14 amino acids. Per the germline V gene, CDR1 is SGHTA and CDR2 is FQGTGA. CDR3 region: CASSPGLGTDTQYF. The DNA for the CDR3 is TGTGCCAGCAGCCCAGGACTGGGCACAGATACGCAGTATTTT.

This clonotype was counted between two and nine times. The V and J genes are TRBV2 and TRBJ1-5; TRBD1 matches at 8 bases. V lost 4 bases and J lost 2; bases outside the gene matches: 4. The CDR3 has 15 amino acids. The germline V gene encodes CDR1 SNHLY and CDR2 FYNNEI. The CDR3: CASSVGQGRNQPQHF. In DNA, the CDR3 is TGTGCCAGCAGTGTTGGACAGGGCCGCAATCAGCCCCAGCATTTT.

At least ten counts were recorded for this clonotype. J is TRBJ1-1 and V is TRBV27, with D perhaps TRBD1 (6 bases). Germline V lookup: CDR1 MNHEY, CDR2 SMNVEV (reference sequence). The CDR3 sequence is 17 residues long. V lost 4 bases and J 4 bases, leaving 22 bases between the germline ends. The CDR3 is CASSYAQGIFTGTEAFF. The CDR3, as DNA: TGTGCCAGCAGTTACGCACAGGGTATATTTACGGGCACTGAAGCTTTCTTT.

A few counts support this clonotype. The gene calls are TRBV2 and TRBJ2-3; the match to TRBD1 covers 11 bases. The germline V gene encodes CDR1 SNHLY and CDR2 FYNNEI. The CDR3 sequence is 15 residues long. V was clipped by 6 bases and J by 6 bases; unmatched bases: 8. DNA for the CDR3: TGTGCCAGCAGCGGTCGGGACAGGGGGAGTGATACGCAGTATTTT. The encoded protein is CASSGRDRGSDTQYF.

The rearrangement links TRBV10-2 to TRBJ2-7; 7 bases match TRBD2. The CDR3 covers 11 residues. Trimming at V came to 10 bases and at J to 3 bases, leaving 3 bases not matched to a gene. CDR1 and CDR2 from the germline V gene are WSHSY and SAAADI. This CDR3 reads CANPSGYEQYF. The CDR3 nucleotides read TGCGCCAACCCTAGCGGCTACGAGCAGTACTTC.

The chain is built from TRBV3-1 and TRBJ2-1; TRBD2 aligns across 12 bases. V lost 5 bases, J lost 8 bases, and 7 bases stayed unmatched. This CDR3 contains 15 residues. Germline V gives CDR1 LGHDT, CDR2 YNNKEL (reference sequence). CDR3 protein: CASSVPGLAGYEQFF. The CDR3 DNA reads TGTGCCAGCAGCGTACCGGGACTAGCGGGTTATGAGCAGTTCTTC.

This clonotype came up many times. The chain couples TRBV20-1 to TRBJ2-5, with 8 bases that match TRBD2. CDR1 is DFQATT, CDR2 SNEGSKA, per germline (reference sequence). With 4 bases clipped from V and 5 bases from J, the junction kept 6 bases outside the gene matches. The CDR3 runs 13 residues. The CDR3, as DNA: TGCAGTGCTACCGGGAGGGGAGCCGAGACCCAGTACTTC. Translation: CSATGRGAETQYF.

The chain couples TRBV7-2 to TRBJ2-3; 12 nucleotides align to TRBD2. The CDR3 contains 16 residues. J was trimmed by 1 base and V by 2 bases; bases with no gene match: 1. CDR1 SGHTA and CDR2 FQGNSA come from the germline V gene. CDR3 amino acids: CASSLLAGGRTDTQYF. In nucleotides, the CDR3 is TGTGCCAGCAGCTTACTAGCGGGAGGGCGCACAGATACGCAGTATTTT.

This clonotype was seen only a few times. This chain uses TRBV7-9 with TRBJ2-1; 15 bases fit TRBD2. The V gene's germline CDR1 is SEHNR and CDR2 FQNEAQ (reference sequence). With 1 base clipped from V and 4 bases from J, the junction kept 14 bases outside the gene matches. This CDR3 contains 21 residues. The CDR3 bases are TGTGCCAGCAGCTTAGGGTTTGGACTAGCGGGAGGGCCCTCCGTATACAATGAGCAGTTCTTC. Its translation is CASSLGFGLAGGPSVYNEQFF.

The gene calls are TRBV7-9 and TRBJ1-3; tentatively, D is TRBD1 (6 bases). This CDR3 spans 13 amino acids. Germline lookup yields CDR1 SEHNR and CDR2 FQNEAQ (reference sequence). Trimming took off 3 bases at V and 7 bases at J, with 10 bases between the two ends. DNA of the CDR3: TGTGCCAGCAGCTTTGGACAGACCAACACCATATATTTT. This encodes CASSFGQTNTIYF. Full variable domain (outside the CDR3, taken from reference TRBV7-9 and TRBJ1-3): DTGVSQNPRHKITKRGQNVTFRCDPISEHNRLYWYRQTLGQGPEFLTYFQNEAQLEKSRLLSDRFSAERPKGSFSTLEIQRTEQGDSAMYLCASSFGQTNTIYFGEGSWLTVV.